This TCR beta chain originates from a study of early T cells in non-severe SARS-CoV-2 infection (dated by TCRdb to the early 2020s). Background on the whole study: TCR sequencing used bulk RNA from unsorted whole blood, so alpha and beta chains could not be paired.

A case-control design nested within a healthcare worker cohort in London, UK, was used, with weekly nasopharyngeal swab PCR tests and blood sampling performed. Healthcare workers were recruited between 23 and 31 March 2020, during the week of the UK lockdown, and were followed weekly for up to about 15 weeks. What the research found in general, with its limitations: Matching against VDJdb was skewed toward anti-spike CD8 responses, likely underestimated virus-specific expansions, and missed private and CD4 specificities.

This clonotype was observed a few times. Its binding antigen is unknown. Per-nucleotide qualities are absent, and no much larger clonotype sits a single base away. The library was built by means of 5' RACE. TCRdb names NextSeq 500 as the instrument used. To correct for sequencing error and PCR bias, the TCR library protocol tagged individual cDNA molecules with unique molecular identifiers. Sequencing covered both TCR alpha and beta chains, and within each sample the abundances of alpha and beta sequences were tightly co-correlated. Processing in the source paper ran as follows. Decombinator V4 was used to annotate TCR sequences for V gene, J gene and CDR3. TCRs were defined as expanded if a significant change between any two time points was detected under a Poisson model with p below 0.0001. TCR abundances were normalised to the total number of TCRs sequenced per sample and expressed as counts per million. TRAV1-2 paired with TRAJ12, TRAJ20 or TRAJ33 defined MAIT TCRs, while TRAV10 paired with TRAJ18 defined iNKT TCRs. A search of VDJdb, accessed on 1 November 2021, was run for TCRs annotated to CMV, EBV and SARS-CoV-2, with TCRs annotated for multiple antigens excluded. The public reads were reprocessed in TCRdb via fastp at Q25 and MiXCR, keeping in-frame beta chains. Rows are combined by CDR3 protein, so each entry shows the most common genes and DNA. TCRdb, not the original authors, processed these V and J calls. This sample holds 65,000 to 90,000 distinct CDR3 sequences; 9% to 15% were observed only once. The biggest ten clones account for approximately 6.1% of the sample.

CDR1 and CDR2, looked up from the germline V gene, are SGHRS and YFSETQ. Measured from the cysteine to the phenylalanine, the CDR3 is 15 residues long. The CDR3 DNA has 45 bases and is translated from base 1. The V and J ends are trimmed by 1 base and 7 bases, leaving 15 bases between them. The rearranged chain carries TRBV5-1 and TRBJ2-1, with the D gene not clear enough to name. This receptor was taken from an adult who was a healthcare worker with PCR-confirmed SARS-CoV-2 infection or an uninfected control (not recorded which). Input material: whole blood. The CDR3: CASSLPSYALNEQFF. The nucleotide sequence reads as follows: TGCGCCAGCAGCTTGCCCTCCTATGCGTTGAATGAGCAGTTCTTC.